The 25 T cell receptor beta chains given below trace back to one sample, sequenced in a study of blood T cell repertoires in COVID-19. The method was immunoSEQ multiplex PCR; TCRdb's version includes in-frame clones alone and lacks a portion of them. The table shows approximately 140,000 clones, with about 88% occurring only once. Sequencing used peripheral blood. The receptors derive from a human donor with COVID-19, enrolled during active disease. The donor label of this sample is uncertain.

The chain has TRBV6-5 and TRBJ1-3; D perhaps matches TRBD1 (5 bases). Trimming removed 5 bases from V and 2 bases from J, with 10 bases in between. Germline CDR1 reads MNHEY; CDR2 reads SVGAGI. The CDR3 is 14 amino acids. Here the CDR3 reads CASSPGTTGNTIYF. CDR3 nucleotides: TGTGCCAGCAGTCCCGGGACTACTGGAAACACCATATATTTT.

The chain carries TRBV25-1 and TRBJ2-7; unclear D gene. Germline V gives CDR1 MGHDK, CDR2 SYGVNS. The CDR3 has 18 amino acids. Between the trimmed V and J ends, which lost 4 bases and 0 bases, there was a span of 22 bases. Here the CDR3 reads CASSGTLPVSPSSYEQYF. The CDR3, as DNA: TGTGCCAGCAGTGGAACGTTGCCTGTAAGCCCGAGCTCCTACGAGCAGTACTTC.

V usage is TRBV5-1 and J usage is TRBJ2-2, with D perhaps matching TRBD1 (5 bases). V lost 0 bases and J lost 1, with 7 bases in between. Germline CDR1 SGHRS, CDR2 YFSETQ. The CDR3 is made up of 15 amino acids. The DNA of the CDR3 is TGCGCCAGCAGCTTGGGAACAGGGAACACCGGGGAGCTGTTTTTT. Translated, it gives CASSLGTGNTGELFF.

This sequence joins TRBV12-3 or TRBV12-4 and TRBJ2-1; D perhaps matches TRBD1 (6 bases). Trimming took off 6 bases at V and 3 bases at J, with 9 bases between the two ends. CDR3 length equals 13 residues. The CDR3 reads CASRDRGYNEQFF. The DNA of the CDR3 is TGTGCCAGCAGGGACAGAGGCTACAATGAGCAGTTCTTC.

The genes are TRBV5-1 and TRBJ2-5; 10 nucleotides agree with TRBD2. The germline V gene has CDR1 SGHRS and CDR2 YFSETQ. V lost 4 bases and J lost 2; bases outside the gene matches: 8. The CDR3 runs to 16 residues. Written as DNA, the CDR3 is TGCGCCAGCAGCCCGGTAGCGGGGGGAAATCAAGAGACCCAGTACTTC. This encodes CASSPVAGGNQETQYF.

This sequence joins TRBV9 and TRBJ1-4, with 8 nucleotides matching TRBD1. The V gene's germline CDR1 is SGDLS and CDR2 YYNGEE. V dropped 4 bases and J dropped 8; count of bases not matched to a gene: 13. The CDR3 sequence is 16 residues long. CDR3 sequence reads: CASSPSPDREEEKLFF. The CDR3 DNA follows: TGTGCCAGCAGCCCTTCCCCGGACAGGGAAGAAGAAAAACTGTTTTTT.

The chain is built from TRBV27 and TRBJ2-1; 13 bases fit TRBD2. The J segment lost 4 bases and the V segment lost 2 bases, leaving 14 bases of the junction unmatched. This CDR3 region has 20 residues. Germline V gene lookup returns CDR1 MNHEY and CDR2 SMNVEV (reference sequence). The CDR3 DNA reads as TGTGCCAGCAGTTTAGGGGGACTAGCGGGATTCACACCCAGTTACAATGAGCAGTTCTTC. Translating gives CASSLGGLAGFTPSYNEQFF.

By share, this clone counts as medium-sized. The J gene is TRBJ2-6, the V gene TRBV5-1, with 9 bases identical to TRBD1. The CDR3 covers 20 residues. Germline CDR1 SGHRS, CDR2 YFSETQ. After removal of 0 bases from V and 0 bases from J, the junction contained 10 bases not matched to a gene. The CDR3 bases are TGCGCCAGCAGCTTGGAATTGGACAGGGGAGGCCCCTCTGGGGCCAACGTCCTGACTTTC. Its translation: CASSLELDRGGPSGANVLTF. Complete variable domain (other parts from reference TRBV5-1 and TRBJ2-6): KAGVTQTPRYLIKTRGQQVTLSCSPISGHRSVSWYQQTPGQGLQFLFEYFSETQRNKGNFPGRFSGRQFSNSRSEMNVSTLELGDSALYLCASSLELDRGGPSGANVLTFGAGSRLTVL.

This rearrangement joins TRBV9 to TRBJ2-7; D is perhaps TRBD1 (5 bases). The CDR3 loop spans 14 amino acids. Looked up from germline, CDR1 is SGDLS and CDR2 is YYNGEE. The V and J ends lost 4 bases and 1 base respectively, with 12 bases between them. The CDR3 sequence is CASSPHQGSYEQYF. The CDR3 DNA is TGTGCCAGCAGCCCACACCAGGGATCCTACGAGCAGTACTTC.

The chain combines TRBV6-4 with TRBJ2-3; 10 nucleotides agree with TRBD2. The germline gives CDR1 MRHNA, CDR2 SNTAGT. Trimming cost V 5 bases and J 8 bases; bases outside gene matches: 7. This CDR3 has 14 residues. The chain's CDR3 is CASSTSGARGTQYF. For the CDR3, the DNA is TGTGCCAGCAGTACTAGCGGGGCCCGAGGTACGCAGTATTTT.

The chain couples TRBV11-3 to TRBJ1-2, with 9 bases that match TRBD1. Losses at the gene ends were 5 bases for V and 5 bases for J; bases not matched to a gene: 3. Germline loops: CDR1 SGHNT, CDR2 YENEEA. The CDR3 covers 13 residues. This CDR3 reads CASSADRGYGYTF. For the CDR3, the DNA is TGTGCCAGCAGCGCCGACAGGGGGTATGGCTACACCTTC.

This clone was seen more than once but under ten times. Within the sample, other DNA sequences also encode this same CDR3. This CDR3 is CASSRDSSGNTIYF. As DNA, the CDR3 is TGCGCCAGCAGCCGGGACAGCTCTGGAAACACCATATATTTT. The chain has TRBV5-1 and TRBJ1-3; TRBD1 matches at 7 bases. Germline CDR1 SGHRS, CDR2 YFSETQ. V gave up 4 bases and J gave up 0 bases; unmatched junction bases: 1. The CDR3 runs 14 residues.

This sequence joins TRBV18 and TRBJ1-5; D may be TRBD1 (5 bases). There are 14 residues in the CDR3. Germline CDR1 reads KGHSH; CDR2 reads LQKENI. The germline V and J ends were trimmed by 4 bases and 4 bases, with 11 bases remaining between them. CDR3 sequence: CASSQGSENQPQHF. For the CDR3, the DNA is TGTGCCAGCTCACAGGGGTCGGAGAATCAGCCCCAGCATTTT.

This chain joins TRBV21-1 and TRBJ2-1; the D call in the table, TRBD1, was not verified against the DNA. TRBV21-1 is termed a pseudogene. CDR3 length: 15 residues. CDR3 loop: CASRRPGQEIGEQFF. The CDR3 region has the DNA TGTGCCAGCAGGCGCCCGGGACAGGAAATTGGTGAGCAGTTCTTC.

V gene TRBV6-5 combines with J gene TRBJ1-4, with a weak D call TRBD1 (6 bases). Trimming removed 8 bases from V and 0 bases from J, with 13 bases in between. CDR1 and CDR2 (germline): MNHEY, SVGAGI. The CDR3 covers 15 residues. CDR3 loop: CASRRPGATNEKLFF. The CDR3 nucleotides read TGTGCCAGCCGGAGGCCAGGGGCAACTAATGAAAAACTGTTTTTT.

V gene TRBV28 combines with J gene TRBJ2-5; 9 bases are shared with TRBD1. V lost 2 bases to trimming and J lost 4 bases; unmatched junction nucleotides: 8. Germline loops: CDR1 MDHEN, CDR2 SYDVKM. The length of the CDR3 is 16 residues. This CDR3 reads CASSLHEDRGGETQYF. The CDR3 coding sequence is TGTGCCAGCAGTTTACATGAGGACAGGGGTGGAGAGACCCAGTACTTC.

The J gene is TRBJ2-1, the V gene TRBV28, with 10 positions matching TRBD1. The junction had 4 bases not matched to a gene; V was cut back by 5 bases and J by 0 bases. The CDR3 runs 16 residues. The V gene's germline CDR1 is MDHEN and CDR2 SYDVKM. CDR3 coding DNA: TGTGCCAGCAGTCGACAGGGGGCTACCTCCTACAATGAGCAGTTCTTC. Translating gives CASSRQGATSYNEQFF. Looking up the rest from reference TRBV28 and TRBJ2-1 gives the full variable domain: DVKVTQSSRYLVKRTGEKVFLECVQDMDHENMFWYRQDPGLGLRLIYFSYDVKMKEKGDIPEGYSVSREKKERFSLILESASTNQTSMYLCASSRQGATSYNEQFFGPGTRLTVL.

The chain carries TRBV6-2 or TRBV6-3 and TRBJ1-1, with 7 bases matching TRBD1. Per the germline V gene, CDR1 is MNHEY and CDR2 is SVGEGT. Trimming removed 4 bases from V and 7 bases from J; junction bases left unmatched: 12. The CDR3 covers 15 residues. DNA of the CDR3: TGTGCCAGCAGTTCCGGCAGGACAGGTTTGATTGAAGCTTTCTTT. It encodes CASSSGRTGLIEAFF.

This clone occurred a few times. This rearrangement joins TRBV7-2 to TRBJ1-3; 9 nucleotides agree with TRBD1. This CDR3 has 16 residues. Germline loops: CDR1 SGHTA, CDR2 FQGNSA. V lost 1 base to trimming and J lost 7 bases; unmatched junction nucleotides: 8. CDR3 DNA: TGTGCCAGCAGCTTAGTTTCGGACAGGGGTACGAACACCATATATTTT. Residues: CASSLVSDRGTNTIYF.

The V gene is TRBV7-2, the J gene TRBJ2-2; 10 bases are shared with TRBD2. This CDR3 comprises 16 residues. CDR1 is SGHTA, CDR2 FQGNSA, per germline. With V trimmed by 5 bases and J by 5 bases, 8 bases remained unmatched. CDR3: CASSQDVSGGTGELFF. DNA of the CDR3: TGTGCCAGCAGCCAGGATGTTAGCGGGGGGACCGGGGAGCTGTTTTTT. Variable domain in full (rest from reference TRBV7-2 and TRBJ2-2): GAGVSQSPSNKVTEKGKDVELRCDPISGHTALYWYRQSLGQGLEFLIYFQGNSAPDKSGLPSDRFSAERTGGSVSTLTIQRTQQEDSAVYLCASSQDVSGGTGELFFGEGSRLTVL.

The chain joins TRBV9 to TRBJ2-1; 13 bases agree with TRBD2. Germline V CDR1 and CDR2: SGDLS, YYNGEE. The ends lost 0 bases at V and 9 bases at J; junction bases unmatched: 3. The CDR3 is 15 amino acids. The CDR3 is CASSVEGLAGAEQFF. CDR3 DNA sequence: TGTGCCAGCAGCGTAGAAGGACTAGCGGGGGCTGAGCAGTTCTTC.

The V gene is TRBV7-9, the J gene TRBJ2-3, with 7 positions matching TRBD2. This CDR3 comprises 17 residues. From germline, CDR1 is SEHNR and CDR2 FQNEAQ (reference sequence). Losses at the gene ends were 5 bases for V and 0 bases for J; bases not matched to a gene: 11. The CDR3 loop is CASSLMTSHISTDTQYF. The DNA of the CDR3 is TGTGCCAGCAGCCTGATGACTAGCCATATTAGCACAGATACGCAGTATTTT.

CDR3 sequence reads: CASTRGVGPEAFF. Written as DNA, the CDR3 is TGTGCCAGCACCAGGGGCGTGGGGCCTGAAGCTTTCTTT. This chain links TRBV2 with TRBJ1-1; a weak D match, TRBD1 (6 bases). Per germline, CDR1 SNHLY and CDR2 FYNNEI. Trimming took 7 bases from V and 6 from J, leaving 15 bases between them. The CDR3 has 13 amino acids.

The CDR3 DNA reads TGCAGCGTTGAAGATGCGTGGAGGGGGGGCACCCATGAGCAGTTCTTC. It encodes CSVEDAWRGGTHEQFF. The V and J genes are TRBV29-1 and TRBJ2-1, with D perhaps TRBD2 (7 bases). V dropped 0 bases and J dropped 8 bases, with 20 bases sitting between them. The CDR3 totals 16 residues. Germline CDR1 SQVTM, CDR2 ANQGSEA.

This sequence joins TRBV13 and TRBJ1-5; tentatively, D is TRBD1 (5 bases). This CDR3 has 14 residues. CDR1 is PRHDT and CDR2 is FYEKMQ in the germline V gene (reference sequence). Trimming took off 3 bases at V and 3 bases at J, with 9 bases between the two ends. CDR3 sequence: CASSLAGLNQPQHF. CDR3 coding DNA: TGTGCCAGCAGCTTGGCGGGACTCAATCAGCCCCAGCATTTT.